This T cell receptor beta chain was documented in a study of T cell clonotyping in hematopoietic cell transplantation. Only in-frame clones appear in the TCRdb table, and some are missing; sequencing was by immunoSEQ multiplex PCR. The repertoire holds more than 4,500 clones, with 90% as singletons. Source: peripheral blood mononuclear cells, taken 100 days after allogeneic stem cell transplant. The receptor was isolated from a female patient between 50 and 59 years old who had an allogeneic stem cell transplant from an unrelated donor, so T cells may come from the graft donor. Some clones in this sample may be carry-over from other donors' samples.

In DNA, the CDR3 is TGTGCCAGCACCCTTAGTGGACTGGCCTACGAGCAGTACTTC. Translating gives CASTLSGLAYEQYF. The chain recombines TRBV7-2 with TRBJ2-7, with D perhaps TRBD2 (5 bases). Trimming removed 7 bases at V and 2 bases at J, with 15 bases between. Germline V gene lookup returns CDR1 SGHTA and CDR2 FQGNSA. The CDR3 runs to 14 residues. Together with reference TRBV7-2 and TRBJ2-7, the CDR3 gives the full variable domain: GAGVSQSPSNKVTEKGKDVELRCDPISGHTALYWYRQSLGQGLEFLIYFQGNSAPDKSGLPSDRFSAERTGGSVSTLTIQRTQQEDSAVYLCASTLSGLAYEQYFGPGTRLTVT.